This T cell receptor beta chain appears in the sequencing data of a study of patients and donors after allogeneic stem cell transplantation (dated by TCRdb to 2018 to 2020). Of note for this clonotype: Its recognized antigen is unknown. Base qualities are not provided; no much larger clone lies one nucleotide away.

The trim is 2 bases for V and 4 bases for J, with a gap of 13 bases between the germline ends. CDR3 length: 15 amino acids, cysteine to phenylalanine. Just the 45-base CDR3 DNA is kept, in frame starting at base 1. From a lookup of the germline V gene, CDR1 and CDR2 are SGHVS and FQNEAQ. Preparation of the library involved RT-PCR. The reads were generated on a NextSeq 550. In TCRdb, the public reads were trimmed at Q25 with fastp and aligned with MiXCR, with productive beta chains retained. All rows with the same CDR3 protein become a single entry with the most common DNA and genes. In this sample the table shows approximately 140,000 distinct CDR3 sequences, about two fifths of which occur a single time. The ten most abundant clones make up 40% to 55% of the sample.

Specimen: blood, either unsorted or a sorted T cell fraction (not recorded which). This chain is built from TRBV7-8 and TRBJ2-3, with a tentative D gene TRBD1 over 7 matching bases. The source of this sequence is a human donor who was either an allogeneic HSCT recipient or a stem cell or donor lymphocyte infusion donor (not recorded which). It is not recorded whose cells these are; they may come from a transplant donor. The sequenced DNA: TGTGCCAGCAGCTTATCAGGGGGGCCTTCAGATACGCAGTATTTT. Its protein is CASSLSGGPSDTQYF.